The entry that follows covers one TCR beta chain sequence. The clone's antigen remains unknown. Base qualities are not at hand, and no much larger clone is one base apart. The sample originates from a study of PD-L1 blockade in urothelial cancer (dated by TCRdb to 2015 to 2018). General notes on the study: Every patient began therapy in 2014 and was given atezolizumab 1,200 mg intravenously every 3 weeks. About 90% of the roughly 29 patients were identified as males with urothelial cancer of bladder origin, and a prior smoking history was reported by 18 of 29 patients. An ECOG performance status of 0 or 1 was recorded for the patients, and 0 to 3 prior chemotherapy regimens had been received by the patients. Blood samples were analyzed at 3 weeks after treatment start (second dose) and at 6 weeks after treatment start. Blood samples gave a median of roughly 150,000 T cells and 88,000 or so unique TCRs, with a median clonality of 0.080. The study was an exploratory multi-omic analysis of somatic, immune and clinical correlates of response to PD-L1 blockade with atezolizumab in urothelial cancer. Pretreatment tumor samples, along with matched peripheral blood serially collected before and after atezolizumab treatment, were subjected to TCR sequencing. Durable clinical benefit was defined as a progression-free survival longer than 6 months, and TCR features were additionally tested against progression-free survival and overall survival. In the same patients, pretreatment tumors underwent whole exome sequencing and RNA sequencing in addition to TCR sequencing. Durable clinical benefit was achieved by nine patients and was not achieved by 20 patients. Pretreatment blood TCR-seq was available for twenty-nine patients, at least one posttreatment blood collection was obtained for some 24 patients, and tumor TCR-seq was available for some 24 patients.

Results and caveats for the whole study, not just this receptor: Because the sample size was small (n ≈ 27) and many exploratory analyses were performed, the results are intended to be hypothesis-generating. Improved progression-free and overall survival was associated with having pretreatment peripheral blood TCR clonality below the median. Among patients with durable benefit, tumor-associated TCR clones showed greater expansion in peripheral blood 3 weeks after treatment started (n ≈ 21, p = 0.022).

The sample's time point label, decoded: peripheral blood 6 weeks after treatment start. A cohort of approximately 31 patients with locally advanced or metastatic urothelial carcinoma, treated at Memorial Sloan Kettering on a trial protocol, was included. Peripheral blood mononuclear cells were collected pretreatment and during treatment, with between 1 and 8 total time points per patient. The Qiagen DNeasy Blood extraction kit was used to purify genomic DNA from total PBMCs and tumor samples. PBMCs were collected pretreatment and during treatment, and were isolated and stored as previously described. To estimate absolute template abundance from read counts, synthetic TCR analog templates were spiked into each PCR. TCRbeta CDR3 regions were amplified from genomic DNA with bias-controlled V and J gene primers using the immunoSEQ assay. Rearranged TCRbeta segments were sequenced at approximately 20X coverage. Turning to the authors' computational methods: Clustering was used to correct sequencing errors, and CDR3s were annotated against IMGT so that V, D and J genes could be assigned. Out-of-frame and stop-codon sequences were excluded, and only productive TCRbeta rearrangements were used in downstream analyses. Clonality was calculated as one minus the Shannon entropy normalized by the log of the number of unique productive sequences. Fisher's exact test with Benjamini-Hochberg correction, using a cutoff of adjusted p below 0.01, was how clones that differed between time points or between blood and tumor were identified. TCRdb re-hosts the immuneACCESS table, in-frame sequences only. Its copies lack some clones; in the studies checked, an unresolved V gene accounts for under half of them, and the cause for the rest is not known. V and J calls plus clone size are reproduced from that table; the DNA served to infer D and trimming. This sample holds tens of thousands of clones; roughly 80% were observed only once. The top ten clonotypes cover 8.8% of the sample.

CDR1 and CDR2 were assigned from the germline V gene (reference sequence) as GTSNPN and SVGIG. Reading from cysteine to phenylalanine, the CDR3 counts 19 amino acids. Just the 57-base CDR3 DNA is kept, in frame starting at base 1. The V end gives up 0 bases and the J end 0 bases, leaving 15 bases in the junction not matched to a gene. The specimen comprised PBMCs, sampled around atezolizumab (anti-PD-L1) treatment. This TCR came from an older man with urothelial cancer. The rearrangement joined TRBV30 to TRBJ1-2; TRBD1 lines up with 8 middle nucleotides. The nucleotide sequence reads TGTGCCTGGAGTGTTCTCGGGACAGGAACAGGGTTAGCTAACTATGGCTACACCTTC. It translates to CAWSVLGTGTGLANYGYTF. The reference TRBV30 and TRBJ1-2 proteins fill in what lies around the CDR3, so the full variable domain reads SQTIHQWPATLVQPVGSPLSLECTVEGTSNPNLYWYRQAAGRGLQLLFYSVGIGQISSEVPQNLSASRPQDRQFILSSKKLLLSDSGFYLCAWSVLGTGTGLANYGYTFGSGTRLTVV.